The present T cell receptor (beta chain) was sequenced within a study of blood T cell repertoires in COVID-19 (dated by TCRdb to the early 2020s). Concerning the study at large: Samples covering the acute and convalescent phases of COVID-19 were provided by collaborators in the United States, Italy and Spain. Subjects who had been exposed to COVID-19, were actively infected with it, or had recovered from it provided the deeply sampled blood TCRbeta repertoires that made up the dataset. The repertoires were released in a freely available public database intended as a resource for research on the immune response to SARS-CoV-2. A de-identified subject ID, COVID-19 status, age in years and sex were almost always included in the sample metadata. The material from the prospective study consisted of cDNA or gDNA derived from T cells, B-cell-depleted T cells, or PBMCs. The samples were drawn from the first 160 participants of the ongoing ImmuneRACE study and from over a thousand subjects provided by 6 global collaborators. Where HLA class I and class II types were available, the types were taken from metadata supplied by the sample provider, not from assay-based typing. Broad study findings and their caveats: How much clinical and demographic metadata was included differed by source and by participant, and the metadata was provided uncurated.

Germline trimming: 1 base from V, 6 bases from J; junction bases outside gene matches: 9. The CDR3 numbers 17 residues from cysteine through phenylalanine. The sequence is cut down to CDR3 DNA, 51 bases in frame from base 1. CDR1 is given as SGHTA and CDR2 as FQGNSA, both from the germline V gene. TCRbeta CDR3 regions were amplified from genomic DNA by means of the immunoSEQ Assay, a bias-controlled multiplex PCR. In the original analysis: Nucleated cell counts per sample were estimated from amplification of reference gene primers within the assay. To quantify the absolute abundance of each unique TCRbeta CDR3 rearrangement, sequence reads were collapsed and filtered. Productive Simpson clonality was computed per sample as the square root of Simpson's diversity index over productive rearrangements. This is the immuneACCESS table as TCRdb keeps it, with only in-frame sequences that have V and J called. A part of the clones is gone; compared with another copy, unresolved V genes explain less than half, and the rest is unexplained. That table furnishes V, J and clone size, whereas the DNA furnished D and trimming. The sample table lists 250,000 to 350,000 clones, roughly 84% of them with a count of one. About 1.6% of the sample goes to the ten largest clones.

In Seattle, one collaborating source enrolled patients while the infection was active and tracked those patients longitudinally over the course of disease. Collaborating institutions collected whole blood in K2EDTA tubes following their own protocols. For TCRbeta analysis, collaborator samples were shipped as frozen whole blood, as isolated PBMCs, or as DNA extracted from either sample type. Turning to this clone: Its antigen specificity is not known. Base qualities are not provided; no much larger clone lies one nucleotide away.

The chain is encoded by TRBV7-2 joined to TRBJ2-7; 13 central nucleotides agree with TRBD2. This sequence was found in a human donor with COVID-19, enrolled during active disease. The donor label of this sample is uncertain. Sequences were obtained from peripheral blood. The CDR3 protein sequence reads: CASSLVRLAGGSSEQYF. The nucleotide sequence is TGTGCCAGCAGCTTAGTCCGACTAGCGGGAGGATCTTCCGAGCAGTACTTC.